What follows are 31 T cell receptor beta chains derived from one specimen sequenced in a study of cytomegalovirus exposure and HLA in healthy donors. The PCR employed 60 Vbeta primers together with 13 Jbeta primers. Some clones are missing from TCRdb's copy, which holds only in-frame ones; the method was immunoSEQ multiplex PCR. The table shows about 75,000 clones, with around 82% occurring only once. The sample consisted of PBMCs. Receptors were obtained from a young man in good health and CMV-seronegative.

The V and J genes are TRBV19 and TRBJ1-1, with D tentatively TRBD1 (5 bases). This CDR3 comprises 12 residues. The ends were cut back, 7 bases at V and 5 bases at J, with 11 bases in the middle. Looked up from germline, CDR1 is LNHDA and CDR2 is SQIVND (reference sequence). CDR3 coding DNA: TGTGCCAGTACGCAGGGCTCGACTGAAGCTTTCTTT. Amino acid sequence: CASTQGSTEAFF.

This clone was counted only a few times. This chain connects TRBV6-1 to TRBJ1-1, with 8 nucleotides matching TRBD1. V lost 4 bases and J lost 0; bases outside the gene matches: 4. CDR3 length: 15 residues. Germline V CDR1 and CDR2: MNHNS, SASEGT. DNA of the CDR3: TGTGCCAGCAGTGCCCGGACAGGGATGAACACTGAAGCTTTCTTT. It specifies CASSARTGMNTEAFF.

The chain recombines TRBV6-5 with TRBJ1-1; D is perhaps TRBD1 (5 bases). The CDR3 runs 14 residues. V lost 7 bases to trimming and J lost 1 base, with 13 bases between them. Germline loops: CDR1 MNHEY, CDR2 SVGAGI. The DNA of the CDR3 is TGTGCCAGCAAATGGAGGGGACCGAACACTGAAGCTTTCTTT. It is translated as CASKWRGPNTEAFF.

V is TRBV7-9 and J is TRBJ2-1; 9 nucleotides align to TRBD2. This CDR3 spans 15 amino acids. J was trimmed by 3 bases and V by 3 bases; bases with no gene match: 3. Germline V gene sequence: CDR1 SEHNR, CDR2 FQNEAQ (reference sequence). This CDR3 reads CASSLGLAVYNEQFF. The CDR3 DNA is TGTGCCAGCAGCTTGGGACTAGCTGTCTACAATGAGCAGTTCTTC. Based on the CDR3 plus reference TRBV7-9 and TRBJ2-1, the full variable domain is DTGVSQNPRHKITKRGQNVTFRCDPISEHNRLYWYRQTLGQGPEFLTYFQNEAQLEKSRLLSDRFSAERPKGSFSTLEIQRTEQGDSAMYLCASSLGLAVYNEQFFGPGTRLTVL.

The chain recombines TRBV5-1 with TRBJ2-2, with a possible D match to TRBD2 (6 bases). The germline V and J ends were trimmed by 5 bases and 0 bases, with 11 bases remaining between them. The germline gives CDR1 SGHRS, CDR2 YFSETQ. The CDR3 has 15 residues. In DNA form, the CDR3 reads TGCGCCAGCAGTTTGATAGCGGCGAACACCGGGGAGCTGTTTTTT. Translating it yields CASSLIAANTGELFF.

The rearrangement links TRBV6-6 to TRBJ1-5; unclear D gene. The germline CDR1 and CDR2 sequences are MNHNY and SVGAGI (reference sequence). V was trimmed by 6 bases and J by 1 base, leaving 4 bases between them. CDR3 size: 12 residues. The CDR3, as DNA: TGTGCCAGCAGGGCAAGCAATCAGCCCCAGCATTTT. Its protein product is CASRASNQPQHF.

V and J are TRBV6-6 and TRBJ1-2, with TRBD1 matching 8 bases. Trimming at V came to 11 bases and at J to 6 bases, leaving 14 bases not matched to a gene. This CDR3 has 14 amino acids. CDR1 MNHNY and CDR2 SVGAGI come from the germline V gene (reference sequence). The CDR3 region has the DNA TGTGCCTCCGGGACAGGCCAAAGGCTAAATGGCTACACCTTC. Protein: CASGTGQRLNGYTF.

The rearrangement joins TRBV2 to TRBJ2-7; D gene unclear. The CDR3 covers 13 residues. V lost 3 bases to trimming and J lost 3 bases, with 9 bases between them. Germline V gene data show CDR1 as SNHLY and CDR2 as FYNNEI. The CDR3, as DNA: TGTGCCAGCAGTGAGCACCACTTCTACGAGCAGTACTTC. Translated: CASSEHHFYEQYF.

This chain links TRBV30 with TRBJ1-4; D remains ambiguous. Germline CDR1 is GTSNPN and CDR2 is SVGIG (reference sequence). CDR3 length: 12 residues. Deletions cut 2 bases from V and 7 bases from J, with 8 bases between. Written as DNA, the CDR3 is TGTGCCTGGAGTTATTCGTTTGAAAAACTGTTTTTT. This sequence encodes CAWSYSFEKLFF.

This clone was counted a single time. J is TRBJ2-7 and V is TRBV20-1, with D unclear. Trimming removed 1 base at V and 5 bases at J, with 3 bases between. This CDR3 spans 10 amino acids. The germline CDR1 and CDR2 sequences are DFQATT and SNEGSKA (reference sequence). As DNA, the CDR3 is TGCAGTGCTAGAGGTAACGAGCAGTACTTC. Residues: CSARGNEQYF.

This chain links TRBV18 with TRBJ1-1; D not resolved. Germline values: CDR1 KGHSH, CDR2 LQKENI. The V end was cut by 4 bases, the J end by 1 base, with 13 bases between. The CDR3 is made up of 15 amino acids. The CDR3 sequence is CASSLETYRNTEAFF. The CDR3 DNA reads TGTGCCAGCTCACTCGAAACCTACAGGAACACTGAAGCTTTCTTT.

This chain joins TRBV28 and TRBJ2-2; 7 nucleotides match TRBD2. V lost 5 bases, J lost 6 bases, and 6 bases stayed unmatched. This CDR3 contains 14 residues. Germline values: CDR1 MDHEN, CDR2 SYDVKM. The DNA of the CDR3 is TGTGCCAGCAGTCCTGGGGGGGTGGCCGGGGAGCTGTTTTTT. Translated, it gives CASSPGGVAGELFF.

The table lists this clone with a count of one. V gene TRBV5-6 combines with J gene TRBJ1-1, with D unclear. Germline V CDR1 and CDR2: SGHDT, YYEEEE. V lost 3 bases, J lost 1 base, and 7 bases lay in between. This CDR3 contains 13 residues. CDR3 sequence reads: CASSWSRNTEAFF. As DNA, the CDR3 is TGTGCCAGCAGCTGGTCCAGGAACACTGAAGCTTTCTTT.

This chain links TRBV5-6 with TRBJ1-1; 10 bases fit TRBD1. Unmatched junction bases numbered 5, after V lost 4 bases and J lost 5 bases. Germline V gives CDR1 SGHDT, CDR2 YYEEEE. CDR3 length equals 14 residues. The CDR3 DNA reads as TGTGCCAGCAGCCAGGGACAGGGGACAACTGAAGCTTTCTTT. Translation gives CASSQGQGTTEAFF.

V gene TRBV7-3 combines with J gene TRBJ1-1; D is undetermined. V gave up 6 bases and J gave up 1 base, with 12 bases separating them. The CDR3 runs 14 residues. Germline assignment: CDR1 SGHTA and CDR2 FQGTGA. The CDR3 is CASRSQQTNTEAFF. CDR3 in DNA: TGTGCCAGCAGGTCACAACAGACGAACACTGAAGCTTTCTTT.

This clone has a single count. This sequence joins TRBV5-1 and TRBJ2-3; TRBD2 might be the D (6 bases). Trimming left V 5 bases short and J 4 bases short, with 17 bases between. Germline CDR1 reads SGHRS; CDR2 reads YFSETQ. The CDR3 runs to 15 residues. The CDR3 loop reads CASRVGLPVSDTQYF. The CDR3, as DNA: TGCGCCAGCAGGGTAGGACTACCCGTCTCAGATACGCAGTATTTT.

This chain joins TRBV19 and TRBJ2-5; no clear D gene. The CDR3 sequence is 12 residues long. V was cut by 3 bases and J by 6 bases, with 8 bases left in between. Germline V gives CDR1 LNHDA, CDR2 SQIVND (reference sequence). This CDR3 is CASSISSQTQYF. CDR3 in DNA: TGTGCCAGTAGTATTAGCAGTCAGACCCAGTACTTC.

The chain has TRBV20-1 and TRBJ2-3, with a tentative D call TRBD1 (5 bases). Trimming cost V 5 bases and J 8 bases, with 11 bases left between them. Germline V gene data show CDR1 as DFQATT and CDR2 as SNEGSKA (reference sequence). CDR3 length equals 11 residues. The CDR3 loop reads CSASLGATQYF. The CDR3 DNA reads TGCAGTGCTTCGTTAGGGGCTACGCAGTATTTT.

The chain has TRBV25-1 and TRBJ2-1; 11 bases align to TRBD2. V was clipped by 1 base and J by 13 bases; unmatched bases: 12. The CDR3 totals 16 residues. Germline V gene data show CDR1 as MGHDK and CDR2 as SYGVNS. CDR3 in DNA: TGTGCCAGCAGTGAATTAGGGGCTAGCGGGAGGATAGAACAGTTCTTC. Residues: CASSELGASGRIEQFF. Complete variable domain (other parts from reference TRBV25-1 and TRBJ2-1): EADIYQTPRYLVIGTGKKITLECSQTMGHDKMYWYQQDPGMELHLIHYSYGVNSTEKGDLSSESTVSRIRTEHFPLTLESARPSHTSQYLCASSELGASGRIEQFFGPGTRLTVL.

The genes are TRBV9 and TRBJ2-3; maybe TRBD2 (7 bases). V was pared by 4 bases and J by 9 bases, with 21 bases between. The CDR3 sequence is 15 residues long. Germline V gene sequence: CDR1 SGDLS, CDR2 YYNGEE. CDR3 DNA sequence: TGTGCCAGCAGCCCCCGGGGGGCCCCGGCGAACACGCAGTATTTT. This sequence encodes CASSPRGAPANTQYF.

This clone was recorded a few times. This sequence joins TRBV19 and TRBJ1-5; D is possibly TRBD1 (6 bases). V was shortened by 8 bases and J by 7 bases, with 15 bases between the two germline ends. CDR3 length equals 13 residues. Germline CDR1 reads LNHDA; CDR2 reads SQIVND (reference sequence). The CDR3 DNA is TGTGCCAGTGATCGGGGGGCACAACAGCCCCAGCATTTT. Amino acids: CASDRGAQQPQHF.

This clone has just one count. The chain recombines TRBV5-6 with TRBJ2-2; possibly TRBD1 for D (6 bases). V was shortened by 7 bases and J by 2 bases, with 15 bases between the two germline ends. CDR3 length: 15 amino acids. Germline CDR1 reads SGHDT; CDR2 reads YYEEEE. CDR3 nucleotides: TGTGCCAGCTCTCTGGGGGCCGTTAACACCGGGGAGCTGTTTTTT. It yields the protein CASSLGAVNTGELFF.

This clone has only one observation. The rearrangement uses TRBV28 and TRBJ2-7; no definite D call. This CDR3 has 13 residues. The V end lost 3 bases, the J end lost 1 base, and 7 bases lay between the germline ends. The germline V gene has CDR1 MDHEN and CDR2 SYDVKM. The CDR3 DNA reads as TGTGCCAGCAGTTTGGCAATGTCCTACGAGCAGTACTTC. It codes for CASSLAMSYEQYF.

The chain recombines TRBV4-3 with TRBJ1-3, with D unclear. CDR1 LGHNA and CDR2 YSLEER come from the germline V gene. The V gene lost 2 bases and the J gene lost 4 bases, with 12 bases spanning the gap. This CDR3 region has 15 residues. In DNA form, the CDR3 reads TGCGCCAGCAGCCAACGACACGCCCCAGGAAACACCATATATTTT. The encoded protein is CASSQRHAPGNTIYF.

The chain has TRBV5-4 and TRBJ2-5, with 7 bases lining up with TRBD1. This CDR3 is built from 14 residues. The V segment lost 3 bases and the J segment 1 base; nucleotides outside the gene matches: 3. CDR1 is SGHNT, CDR2 YYREEE, per germline (reference sequence). The DNA for the CDR3 is TGTGCCAGCAGCTATCGACAGGGCCAAGAGACCCAGTACTTC. Its translation: CASSYRQGQETQYF.

The CDR3 is CASRLPGQGGEQYF. The CDR3, as DNA: TGTGCCAGCAGACTCCCGGGACAGGGGGGCGAGCAGTACTTC. The chain combines TRBV6-6 with TRBJ2-7; 11 bases fit TRBD1. The germline gives CDR1 MNHNY, CDR2 SVGAGI (reference sequence). CDR3 length equals 14 residues. V gave up 6 bases and J gave up 6 bases; unmatched junction bases: 7.

CDR3 residues: CASSRSPGEKLFF. CDR3 nucleotide sequence: TGTGCCAGTAGTCGGAGTCCGGGTGAAAAACTGTTTTTT. The chain carries TRBV19 and TRBJ1-4; D is ambiguous. Deletions cut 5 bases from V and 7 bases from J, with 11 bases between. Per the germline V gene, CDR1 is LNHDA and CDR2 is SQIVND (reference sequence). The CDR3 has 13 residues.

The count of this clone is one. V usage is TRBV28 and J usage is TRBJ2-2, with D possibly being TRBD1 (5 bases). The CDR3 has 13 residues. CDR1 is MDHEN and CDR2 is SYDVKM in the germline V gene. The germline V and J ends were trimmed by 2 bases and 5 bases, with 6 bases remaining between them. CDR3 in amino acids: CASSLPGTGELFF. As DNA, the CDR3 is TGTGCCAGCAGTTTACCAGGGACCGGGGAGCTGTTTTTT.

This chain connects TRBV15 to TRBJ2-5; the D gene is possibly TRBD2 (5 bases). Germline loops: CDR1 LNHNV, CDR2 YYDKDF (reference sequence). V was clipped by 1 base and J by 5 bases, with 17 bases between them. This CDR3 region has 16 residues. The CDR3 nucleotides are TGTGCCACCAGCAGAGCAGAGATCATAGCGTTGGAGACCCAGTACTTC. Its protein is CATSRAEIIALETQYF.

This clone was counted a few times. This chain connects TRBV7-3 to TRBJ2-2; tentatively, D is TRBD1 (6 bases). The V and J ends lost 3 bases and 3 bases respectively, with 8 bases between them. CDR3 length equals 14 residues. Germline CDR1 SGHTA, CDR2 FQGTGA. CDR3 residues: CASSFYRDTGELFF. In DNA, the CDR3 is TGTGCCAGCAGCTTCTACAGGGACACCGGGGAGCTGTTTTTT.

The genes are TRBV5-1 and TRBJ1-6; D is perhaps TRBD1 (5 bases). The V and J ends lost 0 bases and 3 bases respectively, with 10 bases between them. The germline CDR1 and CDR2 sequences are SGHRS and YFSETQ. The CDR3 loop spans 16 amino acids. The CDR3 DNA is TGCGCCAGCAGCTTGGGCGGTAGGGGCTATAATTCACCCCTCCACTTT. It codes for CASSLGGRGYNSPLHF.